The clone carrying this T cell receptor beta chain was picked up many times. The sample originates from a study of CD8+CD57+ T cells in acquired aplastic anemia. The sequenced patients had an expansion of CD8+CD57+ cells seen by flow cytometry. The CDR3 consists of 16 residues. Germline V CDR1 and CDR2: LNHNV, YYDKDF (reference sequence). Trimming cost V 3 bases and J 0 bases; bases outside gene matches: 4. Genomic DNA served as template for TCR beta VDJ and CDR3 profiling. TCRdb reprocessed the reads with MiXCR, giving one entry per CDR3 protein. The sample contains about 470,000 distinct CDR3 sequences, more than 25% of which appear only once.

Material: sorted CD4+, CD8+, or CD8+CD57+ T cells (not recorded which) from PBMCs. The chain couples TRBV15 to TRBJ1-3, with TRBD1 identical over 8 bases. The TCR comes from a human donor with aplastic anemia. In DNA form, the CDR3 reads TGTGCCACCAGCAGGGACAGGGTACTCTCTGGAAACACCATATATTTT. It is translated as CATSRDRVLSGNTIYF.